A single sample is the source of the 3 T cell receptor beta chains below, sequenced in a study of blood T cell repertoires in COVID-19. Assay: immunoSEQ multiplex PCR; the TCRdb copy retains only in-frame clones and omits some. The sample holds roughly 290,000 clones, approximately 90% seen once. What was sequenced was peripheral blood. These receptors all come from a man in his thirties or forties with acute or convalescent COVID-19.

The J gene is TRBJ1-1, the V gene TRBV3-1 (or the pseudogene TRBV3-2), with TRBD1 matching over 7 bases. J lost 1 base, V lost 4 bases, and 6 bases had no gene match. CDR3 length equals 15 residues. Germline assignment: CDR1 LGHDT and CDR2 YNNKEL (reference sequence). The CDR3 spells CASSLRQGGNTEAFF. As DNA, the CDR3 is TGTGCCAGCAGCCTCAGACAGGGAGGGAACACTGAAGCTTTCTTT.

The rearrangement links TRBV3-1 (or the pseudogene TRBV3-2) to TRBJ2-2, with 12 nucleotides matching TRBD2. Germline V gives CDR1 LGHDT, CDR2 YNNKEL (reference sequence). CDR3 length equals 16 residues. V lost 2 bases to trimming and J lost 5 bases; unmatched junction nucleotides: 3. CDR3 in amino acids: CASSQPTSGSTGELFF. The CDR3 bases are TGTGCCAGCAGCCAACCGACTAGCGGGAGTACCGGGGAGCTGTTTTTT.

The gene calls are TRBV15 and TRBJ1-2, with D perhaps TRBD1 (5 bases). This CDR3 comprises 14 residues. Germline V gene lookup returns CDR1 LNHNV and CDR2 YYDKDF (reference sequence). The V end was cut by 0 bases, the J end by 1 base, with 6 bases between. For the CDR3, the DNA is TGTGCCACCAGCAGAGACAGGGTTAACTATGGCTACACCTTC. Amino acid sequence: CATSRDRVNYGYTF.